The present TCR beta chain was sequenced within a study of identical twins. Using its own MiXCR run on the 5' RACE reads, TCRdb lists one record per CDR3 protein. The profile shows under 800,000 distinct CDR3 sequences, approximately 21% of them singletons. The CDR3 runs 14 residues. V dropped 4 bases and J dropped 0 bases, with 11 bases sitting between them. The V gene's germline CDR1 is SQVTM and CDR2 ANQGSEA. These same data were also listed under a study on T cells expressing NK-cell markers. That investigation notes: Eight donors were sequenced, of whom seven were HCMV-seropositive, while the remaining one was HCMV-seronegative. Whether expanded NKG2C+ T cell clones recognized HCMV stayed uncertain.

The source is a woman in her late teens or twenties in good health. The V gene is TRBV29-1, the J gene TRBJ2-3; TRBD2 is a possible D gene (5 bases). The material sequenced was PBMCs. The CDR3 region is CSVVIAGSTDTQYF. The CDR3 DNA reads TGCAGCGTTGTTATCGCGGGTAGCACAGATACGCAGTATTTT.